The text below deals with one T cell receptor (beta chain). This clonotype was seen many times. The target of this receptor is not known. Within one base of it there is no much larger clone, and no base qualities were kept. The data belong to a study of response to subunit inactivated influenza vaccine listed by TCRdb under 2018. In the study overall: To follow how T cells responded to a trivalent subunit inactivated influenza vaccine, the researchers relied on deep quantitative profiling of the T cell receptor repertoire.

Study-level results and caveats: It was suggested by the authors that each seasonal influenza vaccination may recruit only a limited number of new T cells.

Library construction relied on RT-PCR. The sequencer was an Illumina HiSeq 2500. The public sequencing data were trimmed at Q25 with fastp and processed into clonotypes with MiXCR by TCRdb, which kept only in-frame beta chains. Every entry covers one CDR3 protein and lists the most common genes and DNA from its rows. For this sample the table gives about 650,000 distinct CDR3 sequences, of which about 14% were detected only once. The ten largest clones take up roughly 7.2% of the sample. V drops 7 bases and J drops 3 bases, leaving 13 bases in between. Including cysteine and phenylalanine, the CDR3 has 14 amino acids. The sequence is cut down to CDR3 DNA, 42 bases in frame from base 1.

The receptor was isolated from a man in his fifties or sixties who received an inactivated influenza vaccine. Donor details come from another sample of the same person, matched by shared clones. The V and J segments used are TRBV12-3 or TRBV12-4 and TRBJ1-3, with the D gene call left open. This sample comprised PBMCs from blood, obtained 14 to 15 days before vaccination. The CDR3 region has the sequence CASKYTLNGNTIYF. The nucleotide sequence reads TGTGCCAGCAAGTACACCCTCAATGGAAACACCATATATTTT.